The text below deals with one T cell receptor (beta chain). Its antigen is not identified. The data derive from a study of cytomegalovirus exposure and HLA in healthy donors. Points from the study as a whole: Presence/absence results assume similar sequencing depth per donor, which may not hold. The authors judged a highly shared variant cluster likely a sequencing artifact.

V lost 2 bases to trimming and J lost 4 bases, with 16 bases between them. The germline V gene encodes CDR1 MNHEY and CDR2 SVGAGI. This CDR3 comprises 16 residues. In the PCR, 60 Vbeta and 13 Jbeta primers were used. In the original workflow: About 88 million unique TCR beta chains, 10 million to 13 million of them shared, were counted by a later analysis. Only in-frame clones appear in the TCRdb table, and some are missing; sequencing was by immunoSEQ multiplex PCR. The V and J calls and clone size come from that table; D and trimming were worked out from the DNA. The sample gives approximately 190,000 clones, 83% of which show up once; less than 2% is in the top ten.

This sequence originates from a man in his forties in good health and CMV-seropositive. The gene calls are TRBV6-5 and TRBJ2-3; D may be TRBD2 (6 bases). Material: PBMCs. CDR3 residues: CASSYTGHGGADTQYF. Here the CDR3 DNA reads TGTGCCAGCAGTTACACCGGACACGGAGGGGCAGATACGCAGTATTTT.